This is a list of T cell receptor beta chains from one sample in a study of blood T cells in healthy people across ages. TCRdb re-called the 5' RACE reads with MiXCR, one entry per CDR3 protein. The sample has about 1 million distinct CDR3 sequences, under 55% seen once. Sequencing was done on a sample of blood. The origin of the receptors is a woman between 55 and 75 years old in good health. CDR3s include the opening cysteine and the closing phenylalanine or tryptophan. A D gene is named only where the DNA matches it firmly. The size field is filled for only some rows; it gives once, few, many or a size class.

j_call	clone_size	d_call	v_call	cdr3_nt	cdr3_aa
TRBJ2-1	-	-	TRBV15	TGTGCCACCAGCAGAGACAGGGGCCATGAGCAGTTCTTC	CATSRDRGHEQFF
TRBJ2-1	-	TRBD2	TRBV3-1	TGTGCCAGCAGCCAAGGACTAGCGGGAGGATGGCAGTTCTTC	CASSQGLAGGWQFF
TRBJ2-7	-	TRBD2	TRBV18	TGTGCCAGCTCACGACTAGCGGGAGGGGGCTCCTACGAGCAGTACTTC	CASSRLAGGGSYEQYF
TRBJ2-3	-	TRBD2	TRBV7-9	TGTGCCAGCAGCTTAGACTTGTCGGGAGGACACACAGATACGCAGTATTTT	CASSLDLSGGHTDTQYF
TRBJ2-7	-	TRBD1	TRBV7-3	TGTGCCAGCAGCCTCAATCCGGGACAGGGGAACGAGCAGTACTTC	CASSLNPGQGNEQYF
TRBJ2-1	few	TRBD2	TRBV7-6	TGTGCCAGCAGCAGGGACGTAGCGGGAGGCCGACTCGATTACAATGAGCAGTTCTTC	CASSRDVAGGRLDYNEQFF
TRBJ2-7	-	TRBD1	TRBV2	TGTGCCAGCAGTGCCGAGGACAGGGCTCCCTACGAGCAGTACTTC	CASSAEDRAPYEQYF
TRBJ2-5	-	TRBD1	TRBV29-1	TGCGGCGTTGAAGACCGGACAGGGGGTTCCCAGTACTTC	CGVEDRTGGSQYF
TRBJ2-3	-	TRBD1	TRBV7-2	TGTGCCAGCAGCTTAAGGAACGGACAGGGGGTCACAGATACGCAGTATTTT	CASSLRNGQGVTDTQYF
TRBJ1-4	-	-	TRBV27	TGTGCCAGCGCGAGATTCTCGAACATGGGGCGTGTAGAAAAACTGTTTTTT	CASARFSNMGRVEKLFF
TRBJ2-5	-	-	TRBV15	TGTGCCACCAGCAGAGATACTGGGACCCAGTACTTC	CATSRDTGTQYF
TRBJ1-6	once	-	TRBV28	TGTGCCAGCAGGATCAGGTTGAATAAGTCACCCCTCCACTTT	CASRIRLNKSPLHF